These 30 T cell receptor beta chains originate from one sample sequenced in a study of CD8 T cells in Susac syndrome. Random hexamers served to reverse transcribe about 0.5 to 1 ug RNA. TCRdb re-called the immunoSEQ multiplex PCR reads with MiXCR, one entry per CDR3 protein. This sample has around 150,000 distinct CDR3 sequences, with 85% to 95% found just once. The specimen was CD8+ T cells from PBMCs. The receptors derive from a human donor with Susac syndrome.

CDR3 in amino acids: CASRQTGLNQPQHF. The CDR3 coding sequence is TGTGCCAGCAGGCAGACAGGGCTCAATCAGCCCCAGCATTTT. The gene calls are TRBV12-3 or TRBV12-4 and TRBJ1-5; TRBD1 matches 7 bases. V gave up 6 bases and J gave up 3 bases; unmatched junction bases: 5. The CDR3 is made up of 14 amino acids.

The chain uses TRBV29-1 and TRBJ2-7; D gene ambiguous. Deletions cut 8 bases from V and 1 base from J, with 15 bases between. The germline V gene encodes CDR1 SQVTM and CDR2 ANQGSEA. The CDR3 loop spans 13 amino acids. The CDR3 here is CSIEVPRSYEQYF. In DNA form, the CDR3 reads TGCAGCATAGAAGTGCCTAGGTCCTACGAGCAGTACTTC.

V is TRBV5-8 and J is TRBJ1-2; no firm D call. This CDR3 comprises 13 residues. Trimming cost V 2 bases and J 4 bases, with 9 bases left between them. Germline V lookup: CDR1 SGHTS, CDR2 YDEGEE. The CDR3 DNA follows: TGTGCCAGCAGCTTTGGGAAGGTCTATGGCTACACCTTC. Protein product: CASSFGKVYGYTF.

This clonotype was seen only once. The rearrangement joins TRBV4-2 to TRBJ2-7; no reliable D call. The CDR3 contains 13 residues. Germline CDR1 LGHNA, CDR2 YNFKEQ. The V and J ends lost 4 bases and 0 bases respectively, with 7 bases between them. CDR3 in amino acids: CASSPRASYEQYF. The CDR3 DNA follows: TGTGCCAGCAGCCCCCGGGCCTCCTACGAGCAGTACTTC.

This clonotype was detected once. The V gene is TRBV12-5, the J gene TRBJ2-7; D call uncertain. Germline CDR1 and CDR2: LGHNT and FRNRAP. The V end lost 5 bases, the J end lost 13 bases, and 12 bases lay between the germline ends. The CDR3 runs to 10 residues. The CDR3 bases are TGTGCTAGTGGTCACGGACGGATATACTTC. Translation: CASGHGRIYF.

This rearrangement joins TRBV2 to TRBJ2-7; TRBD1 is a possible D gene (7 bases). This CDR3 is 15 amino acids long. Trimming removed 7 bases at V and 0 bases at J, with 16 bases between. The V gene's germline CDR1 is SNHLY and CDR2 FYNNEI. The DNA of the CDR3 is TGTGCCAGCACCCCACAGGGGACTTCCTCCTACGAGCAGTACTTC. Its translation is CASTPQGTSSYEQYF.

The J gene is TRBJ2-3, the V gene TRBV27; 9 positions agree with TRBD2. CDR1 and CDR2 from the germline V gene are MNHEY and SMNVEV (reference sequence). V was clipped by 6 bases and J by 3 bases; unmatched bases: 4. The length of the CDR3 is 14 residues. The DNA for the CDR3 is TGTGCCAGCAGCCGACTAGCGGAAACAGATACGCAGTATTTT. It yields the protein CASSRLAETDTQYF.

The rearrangement joins TRBV20-1 to TRBJ2-7; 7 nucleotides align to TRBD1. Germline CDR1 is DFQATT and CDR2 is SNEGSKA (reference sequence). Trimming cost V 4 bases and J 12 bases; bases outside gene matches: 9. The CDR3 totals 11 residues. CDR3 in DNA: TGCAGTGCTACCTGGACAGGTCTGATGTACTTC. Its translation is CSATWTGLMYF.

The genes are TRBV9 and TRBJ2-1, with D uncertain. The germline V gene encodes CDR1 SGDLS and CDR2 YYNGEE. Trimming pared 0 bases from V and 0 bases from J, leaving 10 bases between. The CDR3 contains 16 residues. The CDR3 loop reads CASSVGALSSYNEQFF. The CDR3 nucleotides read TGTGCCAGCAGCGTAGGGGCCCTCTCCTCCTACAATGAGCAGTTCTTC. The complete variable domain, with remaining parts taken from reference TRBV9 and TRBJ2-1, reads DSGVTQTPKHLITATGQRVTLRCSPRSGDLSVYWYQQSLDQGLQFLIQYYNGEERAKGNILERFSAQQFPDLHSELNLSSLELGDSALYFCASSVGALSSYNEQFFGPGTRLTVL.

V is TRBV6-4 and J is TRBJ2-1, with 12 nucleotides matching TRBD2. The V gene's germline CDR1 is MRHNA and CDR2 SNTAGT. V dropped 0 bases and J dropped 0; count of bases not matched to a gene: 12. CDR3 length equals 21 residues. The CDR3 DNA follows: TGTGCCAGCAGTGACTCGATAACTAGCGGGAGGCCCTTGAGCTCCTACAATGAGCAGTTCTTC. Translating it yields CASSDSITSGRPLSSYNEQFF.

This clonotype appeared once. This chain uses TRBV7-9 with TRBJ2-1; maybe TRBD1 (6 bases). The CDR3 runs to 18 residues. Germline CDR1 reads SEHNR; CDR2 reads FQNEAQ (reference sequence). With 4 bases removed from V and 1 base from J, the gap between germline ends came to 20 bases. CDR3 nucleotide sequence: TGTGCCAGCAGCTCTAGCACAGGGACCACGCTGTCCTACAATGAGCAGTTCTTC. Protein product: CASSSSTGTTLSYNEQFF. The complete variable domain, with remaining parts taken from reference TRBV7-9 and TRBJ2-1, reads DTGVSQNPRHKITKRGQNVTFRCDPISEHNRLYWYRQTLGQGPEFLTYFQNEAQLEKSRLLSDRFSAERPKGSFSTLEIQRTEQGDSAMYLCASSSSTGTTLSYNEQFFGPGTRLTVL.

V usage is TRBV11-2 and J usage is TRBJ2-5; D might be TRBD2 (5 bases). This CDR3 comprises 16 residues. V lost 1 base and J lost 7, with 19 bases in between. The germline V gene has CDR1 SGHAT and CDR2 FQNNGV. The CDR3 reads CASSLGSPEARGTQYF. CDR3 nucleotides: TGTGCCAGCAGCTTAGGATCGCCCGAGGCACGGGGGACCCAGTACTTC.

V and J are TRBV12-3 or TRBV12-4 and TRBJ1-2; 9 bases align to TRBD1. Germline trimming cut 7 bases from V and 6 bases from J; bases unmatched to any gene: 3. The CDR3 has 12 residues. This CDR3 reads CASTRTGDGYTF. The CDR3 DNA is TGTGCCAGCACCCGGACAGGGGATGGCTACACCTTC.

This clonotype was seen only once. V usage is TRBV12-3 or TRBV12-4 and J usage is TRBJ2-3; D unresolved. Trimming left V 3 bases short and J 2 bases short, with 3 bases between. This CDR3 is built from 12 residues. The CDR3: CASSFFTDTQYF. The CDR3 nucleotides read TGTGCCAGCAGTTTCTTCACAGATACGCAGTATTTT.

The CDR3 bases are TGTGCCAGCAGTGCATTTTCTGTGGAAACCACTGAAGCTTTCTTT. Its protein is CASSAFSVETTEAFF. The rearrangement links TRBV27 to TRBJ1-1; D call uncertain. CDR3 length: 15 residues. With 5 bases removed from V and 4 bases from J, the gap between germline ends came to 17 bases. CDR1 and CDR2 from the germline V gene are MNHEY and SMNVEV (reference sequence).

The CDR3 here is CASRLSAYSNQPQHF. CDR3 in DNA: TGTGCCAGTAGGTTAAGCGCCTATAGCAATCAGCCCCAGCATTTT. The chain joins TRBV19 to TRBJ1-5; D gene uncertain. V dropped 6 bases and J dropped 0 bases, with 12 bases sitting between them. This CDR3 comprises 15 residues. Germline V gives CDR1 LNHDA, CDR2 SQIVND (reference sequence).

The V call is TRBV5-1, the J call TRBJ1-2; D may be TRBD1 (5 bases). The CDR3 extends over 14 amino acids. The germline gives CDR1 SGHRS, CDR2 YFSETQ. The V gene lost 4 bases and the J gene lost 1 base, with 11 bases spanning the gap. CDR3 bases: TGCGCCAGCAGCCCGGGACGGAATAACTATGGCTACACCTTC. It codes for CASSPGRNNYGYTF.

The V call is TRBV9, the J call TRBJ2-3, with TRBD2 as a possible D gene (6 bases). This CDR3 spans 14 amino acids. Trimming took 5 bases from V and 0 from J, leaving 10 bases between them. The V gene's germline CDR1 is SGDLS and CDR2 YYNGEE. CDR3 nucleotides: TGTGCCAGCAGGGGGGGAGCTAGCACAGATACGCAGTATTTT. As protein: CASRGGASTDTQYF.

The chain is built from TRBV20-1 and TRBJ2-1; D is undetermined. The CDR3 is made up of 13 amino acids. Between the trimmed V and J ends, which lost 0 bases and 7 bases, there was a span of 10 bases. Germline lookup yields CDR1 DFQATT and CDR2 SNEGSKA (reference sequence). The CDR3 region is CSARDLARNEQFF. The CDR3 nucleotides are TGCAGTGCTAGAGATCTTGCGCGTAATGAGCAGTTCTTC.

V usage is TRBV10-2 and J usage is TRBJ1-1, with 7 bases matching TRBD1. The V and J ends lost 5 bases and 7 bases, in that order; junction bases with no gene match: 4. Looked up from germline, CDR1 is WSHSY and CDR2 is SAAADI. CDR3 length: 12 amino acids. Here the CDR3 reads CASSRDSNEAFF. The CDR3 nucleotides read TGCGCCAGCAGTCGGGACAGCAATGAAGCTTTCTTT.

The V call is TRBV2, the J call TRBJ2-3; possible D gene TRBD1, 5 bases. The CDR3 extends over 13 amino acids. CDR1 is SNHLY and CDR2 is FYNNEI in the germline V gene. Trimming took 11 bases from V and 0 from J, leaving 12 bases between them. The CDR3, as DNA: TGTGCCGGACACATGGTTAGCACAGATACGCAGTATTTT. This gives the protein CAGHMVSTDTQYF.

This chain connects TRBV7-2 to TRBJ1-1; D gene unclear. The CDR3 totals 16 residues. Germline CDR1 reads SGHTA; CDR2 reads FQGNSA. Deletions cut 2 bases from V and 1 base from J, with 14 bases between. This CDR3 is CASSLFSGGENTEAFF. Here the CDR3 DNA reads TGTGCCAGCAGCTTATTCTCCGGCGGGGAGAACACTGAAGCTTTCTTT. The entire variable domain, with the rest obtained from reference TRBV7-2 and TRBJ1-1, is as follows: GAGVSQSPSNKVTEKGKDVELRCDPISGHTALYWYRQSLGQGLEFLIYFQGNSAPDKSGLPSDRFSAERTGGSVSTLTIQRTQQEDSAVYLCASSLFSGGENTEAFFGQGTRLTVV.

V and J are TRBV5-1 and TRBJ2-2, with 7 positions matching TRBD1. Germline V gives CDR1 SGHRS, CDR2 YFSETQ. J lost 6 bases, V lost 0 bases, and 11 bases had no gene match. The CDR3 runs 17 residues. The CDR3, as DNA: TGCGCCAGCAGCTTGGCCGAGGGGGACAGAGTTCCCGGGGAGCTGTTTTTT. Its translation is CASSLAEGDRVPGELFF.

The chain links TRBV12-3 or TRBV12-4 to TRBJ1-1; D is unclear. CDR3 length: 15 residues. Trimming stripped 3 bases from V and 7 bases from J, with 18 bases between. The CDR3, as DNA: TGTGCCAGCAGTTTTACTCCGGCCAGTAGAAATGAAGCTTTCTTT. This encodes CASSFTPASRNEAFF.

This clonotype was counted only a few times. A read error may account for a junction end that differs from germline. V is TRBV9 and J is TRBJ1-1, with 10 bases aligning to TRBD1. The CDR3 sequence is 14 residues long. Germline V gene lookup returns CDR1 SGDLS and CDR2 YYNGEE. CDR3 in DNA: TGCGCCTCTGGGACAGGGGATATGAACACTGAAGCTTTCTTT. Translating gives CASGTGDMNTEAFF.

V and J are TRBV28 and TRBJ1-5; D gene ambiguous. The V end was cut by 2 bases, the J end by 6 bases, with 11 bases between. CDR3 length: 14 residues. CDR1 and CDR2 from the germline V gene are MDHEN and SYDVKM. For the CDR3, the DNA is TGTGCCAGCAGTTTAGAGGGTCTGGGTCAGCCCCAGCATTTT. Translating it yields CASSLEGLGQPQHF.

A single count supports this clonotype. The rearrangement joins TRBV7-9 to TRBJ2-6, with TRBD1 matching over 9 bases. V gave up 6 bases and J gave up 0 bases; unmatched junction bases: 9. Germline V gene sequence: CDR1 SEHNR, CDR2 FQNEAQ (reference sequence). There are 18 residues in the CDR3. CDR3 in DNA: TGTGCCAGCAGAAAGCGAGGACAGGGGAACTCTGGGGCCAACGTCCTGACTTTC. As protein: CASRKRGQGNSGANVLTF. Filled out from reference TRBV7-9 and TRBJ2-6, the complete variable domain reads DTGVSQNPRHKITKRGQNVTFRCDPISEHNRLYWYRQTLGQGPEFLTYFQNEAQLEKSRLLSDRFSAERPKGSFSTLEIQRTEQGDSAMYLCASRKRGQGNSGANVLTFGAGSRLTVL.

This chain joins TRBV28 and TRBJ2-2, with 13 bases matching TRBD2. Per germline, CDR1 MDHEN and CDR2 SYDVKM. The J segment lost 4 bases and the V segment lost 3 bases, leaving 8 bases of the junction unmatched. The CDR3 is 18 amino acids. The CDR3 sequence: CASSFRTSGRWSTGELFF. The CDR3 nucleotides read TGTGCCAGCAGTTTCAGGACTAGCGGGAGATGGAGCACCGGGGAGCTGTTTTTT.

In this sample, this clonotype turned up a few times. This chain links TRBV29-1 with TRBJ2-1; perhaps TRBD2 as D (6 bases). Per the germline V gene, CDR1 is SQVTM and CDR2 is ANQGSEA. V was pared by 4 bases and J by 3 bases, with 16 bases between. This CDR3 has 15 amino acids. This CDR3 is CSVVAGGAGYNEQFF. The CDR3, as DNA: TGCAGCGTTGTGGCTGGCGGGGCGGGCTACAATGAGCAGTTCTTC.

The rearrangement links TRBV4-2 to TRBJ2-1, with 11 bases identical to TRBD2. Germline-derived CDR1 and CDR2 are LGHNA and YNFKEQ. V gave up 4 bases and J gave up 7 bases; unmatched junction bases: 24. This CDR3 region has 21 residues. CDR3 nucleotide sequence: TGTGCCAGCAGCCCCGGGGGGAGGGACGGCGTAGCGGGAGGGCCGCGGAATGAGCAGTTCTTC. Its protein is CASSPGGRDGVAGGPRNEQFF.